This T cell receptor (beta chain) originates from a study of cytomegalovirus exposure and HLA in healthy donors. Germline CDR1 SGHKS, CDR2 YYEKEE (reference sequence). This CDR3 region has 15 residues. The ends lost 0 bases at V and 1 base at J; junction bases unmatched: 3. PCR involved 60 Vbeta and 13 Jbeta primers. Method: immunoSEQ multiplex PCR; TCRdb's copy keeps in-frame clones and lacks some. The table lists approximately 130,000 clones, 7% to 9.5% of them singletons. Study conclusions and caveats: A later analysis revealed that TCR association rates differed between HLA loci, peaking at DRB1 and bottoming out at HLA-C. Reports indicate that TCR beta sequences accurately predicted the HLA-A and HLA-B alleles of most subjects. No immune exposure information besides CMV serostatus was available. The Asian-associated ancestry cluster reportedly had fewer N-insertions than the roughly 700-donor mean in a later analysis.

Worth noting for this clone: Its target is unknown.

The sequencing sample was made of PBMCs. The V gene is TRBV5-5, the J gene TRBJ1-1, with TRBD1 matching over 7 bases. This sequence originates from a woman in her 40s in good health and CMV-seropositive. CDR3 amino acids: CASSLVGTANTEAFF. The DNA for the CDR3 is TGTGCCAGCAGCTTGGTGGGGACAGCGAACACTGAAGCTTTCTTT.